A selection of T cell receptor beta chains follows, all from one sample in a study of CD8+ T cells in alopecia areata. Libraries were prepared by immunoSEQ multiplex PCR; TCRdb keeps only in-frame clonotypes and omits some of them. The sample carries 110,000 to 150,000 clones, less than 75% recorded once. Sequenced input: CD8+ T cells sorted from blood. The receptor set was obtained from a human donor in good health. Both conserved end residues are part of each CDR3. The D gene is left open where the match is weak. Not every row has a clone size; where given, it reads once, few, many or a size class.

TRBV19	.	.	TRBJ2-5	TGTGCCAGTAGTGTTGACGGAAAAGAGACCCAGTACTTC	CASSVDGKETQYF
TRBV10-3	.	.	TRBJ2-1	TGTGCCATCAGTGAGCCTAGCTTGTACAATGAGCAGTTCTTC	CAISEPSLYNEQFF
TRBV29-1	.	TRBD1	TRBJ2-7	TGCAGCGTTGGGCCGGGACAGGGATACGAGCAGTACTTC	CSVGPGQGYEQYF
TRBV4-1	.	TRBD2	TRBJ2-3	TGCGCCAGCAGCCAAGAGGGGCTTGTGAGCGGGAGATCCGATACGCAGTATTTT	CASSQEGLVSGRSDTQYF
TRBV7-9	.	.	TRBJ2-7	TGTGCCAGCAGCTCACGGACCAGTTACGAGCAGTACTTC	CASSSRTSYEQYF
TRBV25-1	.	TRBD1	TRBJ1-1	TGTGCCAGCAGTGAACCAAGAGGACAGGGGATGAACACTGAAGCTTTCTTT	CASSEPRGQGMNTEAFF
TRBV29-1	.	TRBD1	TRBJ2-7	TGCAGCGTTGTGAACAGGGGGTCCTACGAGCAGTACTTC	CSVVNRGSYEQYF
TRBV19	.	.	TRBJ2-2	TGTGCCAGTAGTGGGGATGCCGGGGAGCTGTTTTTT	CASSGDAGELFF
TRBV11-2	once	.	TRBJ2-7	TGTGCCAGCAGCTTAGGACGTACCTACGAGCAGTACTTC	CASSLGRTYEQYF
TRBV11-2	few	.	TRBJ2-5	TGTGCCAGCAGCATAAGGACGGGACAAGAGACCCAGTACTTC	CASSIRTGQETQYF
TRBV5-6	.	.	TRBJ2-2	TGTGCCAGCAGCTCGACAACGAACACCGGGGAGCTGTTTTTT	CASSSTTNTGELFF